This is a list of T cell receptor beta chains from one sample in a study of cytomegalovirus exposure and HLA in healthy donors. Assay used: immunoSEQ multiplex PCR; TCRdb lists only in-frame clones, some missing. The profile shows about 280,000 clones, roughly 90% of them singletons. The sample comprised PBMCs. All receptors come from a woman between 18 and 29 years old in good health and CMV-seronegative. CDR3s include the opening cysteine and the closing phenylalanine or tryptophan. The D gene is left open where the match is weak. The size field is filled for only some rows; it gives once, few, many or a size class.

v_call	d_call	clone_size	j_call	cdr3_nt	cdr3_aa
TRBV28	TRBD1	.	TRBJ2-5	TGTGCCAGCAATCAGGGGGCGGAAGAGACCCAGTACTTC	CASNQGAEETQYF
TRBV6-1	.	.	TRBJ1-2	TGTGCCAGCAAAAACAGGATCGTAGGCTACACCTTC	CASKNRIVGYTF
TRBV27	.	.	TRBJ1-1	TGTGCCAGCAGTTTGTTCGCCGGGACACAGAACACTGAAGCTTTCTTT	CASSLFAGTQNTEAFF
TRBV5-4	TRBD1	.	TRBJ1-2	TGTGCCAGCAGCTTGGCTGAGGGGGCGGTTGGCTACACCTTC	CASSLAEGAVGYTF
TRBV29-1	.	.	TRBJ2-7	TGCAGCGTTGAGGGGGCTTCCTACGAGCAGTACTTC	CSVEGASYEQYF
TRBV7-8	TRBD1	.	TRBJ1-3	TGTGCCAGCAGCCCGGGACAGGGGAAACATGTTAGCTCTGGAAACACCATATATTTT	CASSPGQGKHVSSGNTIYF
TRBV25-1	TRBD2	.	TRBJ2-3	TGTGCCAGCAGTGAGTTAGCGGGGTCTAGCACAGATACGCAGTATTTT	CASSELAGSSTDTQYF
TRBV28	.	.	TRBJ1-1	TGTGCCAGCAGGCCAGCAGGGAACACTGAAGCTTTCTTT	CASRPAGNTEAFF
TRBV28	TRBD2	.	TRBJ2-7	TGTGCCAGCATCGCGGGAGGGCTATACGAGCAGTACTTC	CASIAGGLYEQYF
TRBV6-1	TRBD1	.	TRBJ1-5	TGTGCCAGCAGTGAGTCAGGGGGCAGCGGTCAGCCCCAGCATTTT	CASSESGGSGQPQHF
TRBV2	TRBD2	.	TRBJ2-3	TGTGCCAGCATTCCGGGACTAGCGGGAGGGAGGGATACGCAGTATTTT	CASIPGLAGGRDTQYF
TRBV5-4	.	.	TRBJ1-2	TGTGCCAGCAGCTTACCGGTTTCTAGGGAGAGCGGCTACACCTTC	CASSLPVSRESGYTF
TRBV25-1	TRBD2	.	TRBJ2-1	TGTGCCAGCAACCCTAGCGGGAGCGCCGTCGAGCAGTTCTTC	CASNPSGSAVEQFF
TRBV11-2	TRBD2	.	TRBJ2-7	TGTGCCAGCAGCCCGGAACTAGCGGTTACCTACGAGCAGTACTTC	CASSPELAVTYEQYF
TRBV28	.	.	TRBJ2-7	TGTGCCAGCAGTTTAATGACGGGGAACCCATTCCAGTACTTC	CASSLMTGNPFQYF
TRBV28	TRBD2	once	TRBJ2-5	TGTGCCAGCAGTCGTAGACTAGCGGGTCTACTGCGGGAGACCCAGTACTTC	CASSRRLAGLLRETQYF
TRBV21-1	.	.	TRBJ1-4	TGTGCCAGCAGCAAGGGGAGGGTACATTATGAAAAACTGTTTTTT	CASSKGRVHYEKLFF
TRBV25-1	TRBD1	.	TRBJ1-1	TGTGCCAGCAGTGCGAAGGACAGGAACATGAACACTGAAGCTTTCTTT	CASSAKDRNMNTEAFF
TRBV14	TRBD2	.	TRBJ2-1	TGTGCCAGCAGCCATGGACAGGGGACTAGCGGGTGGGCTGAGCAGTTCTTC	CASSHGQGTSGWAEQFF
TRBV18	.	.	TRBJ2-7	TGTGCCAGCTCACGTCAGGTAACCTACGAGCAGTACTTC	CASSRQVTYEQYF
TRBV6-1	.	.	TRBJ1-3	TGTGCCAGCAGTGAACATGGGGACATGATAACCTCTGGAAACACCATATATTTT	CASSEHGDMITSGNTIYF
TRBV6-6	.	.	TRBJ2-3	TGTGCCAGCAGCCCCCGACAGAGCACAGATACGCAGTATTTT	CASSPRQSTDTQYF
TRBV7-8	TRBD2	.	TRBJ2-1	TGTGCCAGCAGCCGCGGGGTAGCGGGGGGAATAAGCTCCTACAATGAGCAGTTCTTC	CASSRGVAGGISSYNEQFF
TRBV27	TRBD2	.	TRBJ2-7	TGTGCCAGCAGTTTATTACTAGCGGGGGGTTCCTACGAGCAGTACTTC	CASSLLLAGGSYEQYF
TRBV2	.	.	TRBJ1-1	TGTGCGTGTCCGGAAAACAGGGCAGGGAACACTGAAGCTTTCTTT	CACPENRAGNTEAFF
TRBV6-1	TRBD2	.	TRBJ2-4	TGTGCCAGCAGTGAAGCGTCGGGAGGGGGTGACATTCAGTACTTC	CASSEASGGGDIQYF
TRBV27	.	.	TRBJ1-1	TGTGCCAGCTGCTCGGGTAGGATGAACACTGAAGCTTTCTTT	CASCSGRMNTEAFF
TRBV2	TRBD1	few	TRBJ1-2	TGTGCCAGCAACGGACAGGGCGATAACTATGGCTACACCTTC	CASNGQGDNYGYTF
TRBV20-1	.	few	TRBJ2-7	TGCAGTGGTAGGGACACCTACGAGCAGTACTTC	CSGRDTYEQYF
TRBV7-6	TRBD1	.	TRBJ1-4	TGTGCCAGCAGCCGGGACAGCGATAATGAAAAACTGTTTTTT	CASSRDSDNEKLFF
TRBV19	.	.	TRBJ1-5	TGTGCCAGTAGTAGACAGGTTAGCAGCAATCAGCCCCAGCATTTT	CASSRQVSSNQPQHF
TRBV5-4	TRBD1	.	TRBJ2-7	TGTGCCAGCAGCATTGGACAGGGGATCGCCTACGAGCAGTACTTC	CASSIGQGIAYEQYF
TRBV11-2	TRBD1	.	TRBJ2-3	TGTGCCAGCAGCTCGGGACAGCCACAAGCAGATACGCAGTATTTT	CASSSGQPQADTQYF
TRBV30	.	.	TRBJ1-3	TGTGCCTGTGACGTTAACGGAGCTGGAAACACCATATATTTT	CACDVNGAGNTIYF
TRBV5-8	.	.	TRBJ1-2	TGTGCCGCACGGTCGGCCACACTAAACTATGGCTACACCTTC	CAARSATLNYGYTF
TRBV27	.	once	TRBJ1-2	TGTGCCAGCAGCGAACAGGGAAGTGGCTACACCTTC	CASSEQGSGYTF
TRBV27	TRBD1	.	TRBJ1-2	TGTGCCAGCAGGACAGGGGCGGGGGGCTACACCTTC	CASRTGAGGYTF
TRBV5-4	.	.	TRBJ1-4	TGTGCCAGCAGCCCTACAGGGCGAGGAGAAAAACTGTTTTTT	CASSPTGRGEKLFF
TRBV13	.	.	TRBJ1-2	TGTGCCAGCAGCTTATCCGGGAATGGCTACACCTTC	CASSLSGNGYTF
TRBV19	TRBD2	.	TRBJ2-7	TGTGCCAGTAGTAATGGCGGGAGGGCCCGTAACTACGAGCAGTACTTC	CASSNGGRARNYEQYF
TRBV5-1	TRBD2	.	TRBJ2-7	TGCGCCAGCAGCTTGGCCCCAGCGGGAGGGTTCCACGAGCAGTACTTC	CASSLAPAGGFHEQYF
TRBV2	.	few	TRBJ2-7	TGTGCCAGCAGTGGCGGCGAGCAGTACTTC	CASSGGEQYF
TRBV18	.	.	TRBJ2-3	TGTGCCAGCTCTCAGGAGGGACAGACAAGCACAGATACGCAGTATTTT	CASSQEGQTSTDTQYF
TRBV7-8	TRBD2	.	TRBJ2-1	TGTGCCAGCAGCAAGCCGGGACTAGCGGGAGGCGACAATGAGCAGTTCTTC	CASSKPGLAGGDNEQFF
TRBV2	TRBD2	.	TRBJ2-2	TGTGCCAGCAGTCGGACTAGCGGCGGGGCCGGGGAGCTGTTTTTT	CASSRTSGGAGELFF
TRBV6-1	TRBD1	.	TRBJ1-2	TGTGCCAGCAGTGAAGCGCTGGGACAGGGGGTAGATGGCTACACCTTC	CASSEALGQGVDGYTF
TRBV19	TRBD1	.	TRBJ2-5	TGTGCCAGTAGTATGGGACAGGGGGGGACCCAGTACTTC	CASSMGQGGTQYF